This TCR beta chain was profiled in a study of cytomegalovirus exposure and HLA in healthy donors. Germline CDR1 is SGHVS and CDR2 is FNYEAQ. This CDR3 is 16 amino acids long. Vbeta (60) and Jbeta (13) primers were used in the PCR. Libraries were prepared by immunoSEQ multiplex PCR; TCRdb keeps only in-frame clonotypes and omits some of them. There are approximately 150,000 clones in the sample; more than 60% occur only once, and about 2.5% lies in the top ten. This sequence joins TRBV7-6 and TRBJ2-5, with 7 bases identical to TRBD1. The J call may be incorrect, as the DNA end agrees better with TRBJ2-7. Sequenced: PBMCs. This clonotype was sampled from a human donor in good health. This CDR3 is CASSLATGAETYEQYF. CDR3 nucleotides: TGTGCCAGCAGCTTAGCTACAGGGGCTGAAACCTACGAGCAGTACTTC.